The clone carrying this TCR beta chain was picked up a small number of times. It was cDNA, reverse transcribed from extracted RNA, that served as the sequencing template. Profiled with immunoSEQ multiplex PCR; TCRdb holds only in-frame clones, not every one. The sample holds 65,000 to 95,000 clones; roughly 51% are singletons and the top ten take roughly 6%. The sample originates from a study of CD8+ T cells in alopecia areata. Germline CDR1 and CDR2: SGHRS and YFSETQ. There are 13 residues in the CDR3. V was cut by 5 bases and J by 15 bases, with 18 bases left in between. Sequences were obtained from NKG2D-high CD8+ T cells sorted from blood. The sequence came from a human donor with alopecia areata. The chain has TRBV5-1 and TRBJ1-6, with D possibly being TRBD1 (5 bases). For the CDR3, the DNA is TGCGCCAGCAGATCCCCCGAAGGGGACGTCCTCCACTTT. This sequence encodes CASRSPEGDVLHF.